This note documents a single T cell receptor (beta chain) sequence. The sample comes from a study of cytomegalovirus exposure and HLA in healthy donors. Trimming pared 6 bases from V and 8 bases from J, leaving 14 bases between. CDR1 and CDR2 (germline): MNHEY, SMNVEV (reference sequence). The CDR3 is 13 residues long. 60 Vbeta and 13 Jbeta primers were used in PCR. The method was immunoSEQ multiplex PCR; TCRdb's version includes in-frame clones alone and lacks a portion of them. The sample has around 61,000 clones; more than 70% are singletons. The clonotype comes from a man aged 30-40 years in good health and CMV-seropositive. This sequence joins TRBV27 and TRBJ2-1; D is unclear. Sequenced material: PBMCs. The CDR3 loop reads CASSMQVSDEQFF. The DNA for the CDR3 is TGTGCCAGCAGCATGCAAGTGAGCGATGAGCAGTTCTTC.